This T cell receptor (beta chain) is drawn from a study of T cells in Graves' hyperthyroidism and ophthalmopathy. Amplification targeted TCR beta CDR3 regions from RNA transcripts. HTBI primers were employed in a first-round RT-PCR of the TCR CDR3. TCRdb used MiXCR to reprocess the multiplex PCR reads, holding one entry per CDR3 protein. The sample holds a few hundred thousand distinct CDR3 sequences, 15% to 19% seen once. This clonotype appeared many times. This CDR3 has 16 residues. V shed 4 bases and J 2 bases; nucleotides not matched to a gene: 8. Germline CDR1 and CDR2: SGHRS and YFSETQ. Patients were excluded because of uncontrolled infection, other autoimmune disease, pregnancy or lactation. 8.5 to 10 ml of fresh peripheral blood supplied the PBMCs.

The chain recombines TRBV5-1 with TRBJ2-1, with TRBD2 identical over 8 bases. This clonotype originated in a woman between 18 and 29 years old with Graves' hyperthyroidism that later progressed to Graves' ophthalmopathy. What was sequenced was blood. The DNA of the CDR3 is TGCGCCAGCAGCATAACCGGCGGGAGGCCCTACAATGAGCAGTTCTTC. This codes for CASSITGGRPYNEQFF.